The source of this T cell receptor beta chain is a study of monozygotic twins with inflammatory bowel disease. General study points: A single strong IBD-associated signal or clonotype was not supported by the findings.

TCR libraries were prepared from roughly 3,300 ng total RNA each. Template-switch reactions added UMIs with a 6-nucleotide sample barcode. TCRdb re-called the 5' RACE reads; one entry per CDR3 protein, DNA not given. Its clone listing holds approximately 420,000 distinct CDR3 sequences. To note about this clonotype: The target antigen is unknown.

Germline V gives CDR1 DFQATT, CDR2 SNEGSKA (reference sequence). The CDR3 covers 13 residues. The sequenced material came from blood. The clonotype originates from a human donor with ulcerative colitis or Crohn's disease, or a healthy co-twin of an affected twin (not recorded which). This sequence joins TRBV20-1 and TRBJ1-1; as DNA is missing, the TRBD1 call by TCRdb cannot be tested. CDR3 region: CSASPQSNTEAFF.